This record covers a single T cell receptor (beta chain). This record comes from a study of Ad26.COV2.S vaccination and SARS-CoV-2 variants. Treatment meaning: around 19 received Ad26.COV2.S at low or high dose, single or two shots; about 5 received placebo; per-sample allocation not given. Sample collection was performed on day 63 after the first vaccine or placebo injection. An Ad26 vector carrying the Wuhan-strain SARS-CoV-2 spike served as the vaccine. Measured with immunoSEQ multiplex PCR; TCRdb has only the in-frame clones, and not every one. Of about 400,000 clones listed, about 89% are singletons. This CDR3 region has 15 residues. V was clipped by 1 base and J by 1 base, with 11 bases between them. Looked up from germline, CDR1 is SGHRS and CDR2 is YFSETQ.

V gene TRBV5-1 combines with J gene TRBJ2-5; tentatively, D is TRBD2 (5 bases). The sample here was peripheral blood, taken in a trial of Ad26.COV2.S vaccine versus placebo. This sequence was found in a person between 18 and 60 years old who received the Ad26.COV2.S COVID-19 vaccine or a placebo. The chain's CDR3 is CASSLNGIIQETQYF. CDR3 nucleotides: TGCGCCAGCAGCTTGAACGGGATAATCCAAGAGACCCAGTACTTC.